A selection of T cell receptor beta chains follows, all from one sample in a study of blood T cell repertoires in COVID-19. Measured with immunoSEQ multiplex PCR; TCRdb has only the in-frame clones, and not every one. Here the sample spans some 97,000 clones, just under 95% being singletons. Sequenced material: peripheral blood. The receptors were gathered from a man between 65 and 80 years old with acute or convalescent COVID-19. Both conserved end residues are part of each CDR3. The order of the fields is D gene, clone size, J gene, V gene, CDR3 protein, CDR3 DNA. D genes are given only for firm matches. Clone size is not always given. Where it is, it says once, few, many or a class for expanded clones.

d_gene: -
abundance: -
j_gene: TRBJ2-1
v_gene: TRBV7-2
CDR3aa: CASSLLYNEQFF
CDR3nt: TGTGCCAGCAGCTTGCTATACAATGAGCAGTTCTTC

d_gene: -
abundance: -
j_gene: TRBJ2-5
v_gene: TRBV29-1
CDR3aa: CSVGTQETQYF
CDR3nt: TGCAGCGTTGGGACACAAGAGACCCAGTACTTC

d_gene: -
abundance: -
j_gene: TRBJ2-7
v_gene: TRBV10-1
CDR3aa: CASSREGAYEQYF
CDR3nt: TGCGCCAGCAGTAGAGAGGGTGCCTACGAGCAGTACTTC

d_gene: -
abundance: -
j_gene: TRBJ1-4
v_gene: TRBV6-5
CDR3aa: CASRDRSNEKLFF
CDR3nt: TGTGCCAGCAGAGACAGGTCTAATGAAAAACTGTTTTTT

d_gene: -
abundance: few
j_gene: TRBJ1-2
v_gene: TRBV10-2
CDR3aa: CASSEDFRSNYGYTF
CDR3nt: TGCGCCAGCAGTGAGGACTTCCGGAGCAACTATGGCTACACCTTC

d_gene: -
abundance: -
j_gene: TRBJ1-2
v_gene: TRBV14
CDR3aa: CASSPGTGYGYTF
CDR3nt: TGTGCCAGCAGCCCTGGGACTGGCTATGGCTACACCTTC

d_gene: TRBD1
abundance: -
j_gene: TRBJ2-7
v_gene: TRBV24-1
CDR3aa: CATSDVPGQGRRQYF
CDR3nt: TGTGCCACCAGTGACGTACCGGGACAGGGTAGACGGCAGTACTTC

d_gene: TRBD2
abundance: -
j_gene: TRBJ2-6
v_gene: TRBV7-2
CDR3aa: CASSFQGLAGLSGANVLTF
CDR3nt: TGTGCCAGCAGCTTCCAAGGACTAGCGGGTCTCTCTGGGGCCAACGTCCTGACTTTC

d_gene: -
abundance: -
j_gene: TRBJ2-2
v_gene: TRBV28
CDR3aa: CASTPPDRGNTGELFF
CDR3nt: TGTGCCAGCACCCCACCGGATCGCGGGAACACCGGGGAGCTGTTTTTT

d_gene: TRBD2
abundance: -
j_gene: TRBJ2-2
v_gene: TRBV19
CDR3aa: CASSGWEREQTGELFF
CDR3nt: TGTGCCAGTAGTGGCTGGGAGCGGGAGCAAACCGGGGAGCTGTTTTTT

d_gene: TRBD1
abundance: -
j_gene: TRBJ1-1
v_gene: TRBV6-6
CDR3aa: CASSDTGGNTEAFF
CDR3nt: TGTGCCAGCAGTGACACAGGGGGAAACACTGAAGCTTTCTTT

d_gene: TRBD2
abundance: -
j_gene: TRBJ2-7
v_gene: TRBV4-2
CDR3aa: CASSPRASGGVTYEQYF
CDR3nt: TGTGCCAGCAGCCCCAGGGCTAGCGGGGGGGTTACCTACGAGCAGTACTTC

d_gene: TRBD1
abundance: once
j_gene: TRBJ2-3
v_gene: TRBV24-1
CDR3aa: CATSDFGTGFGTDTQYF
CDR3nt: TGTGCCACCAGTGATTTCGGGACAGGGTTCGGCACAGATACGCAGTATTTT

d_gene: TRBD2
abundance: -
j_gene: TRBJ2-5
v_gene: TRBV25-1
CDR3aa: CASSERSGMPRETQYF
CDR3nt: TGTGCCAGCAGTGAAAGGAGCGGGATGCCCAGGGAGACCCAGTACTTC

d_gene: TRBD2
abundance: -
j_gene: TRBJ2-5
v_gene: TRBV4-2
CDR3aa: CASSPLAGGPRAPYF
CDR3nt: TGTGCCAGCAGCCCCCTAGCGGGAGGGCCGCGGGCCCCCTACTTC

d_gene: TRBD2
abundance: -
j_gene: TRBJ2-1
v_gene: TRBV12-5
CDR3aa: CASGTPLAGASYNEQFF
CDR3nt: TGTGCTAGTGGGACGCCCCTAGCGGGAGCCTCCTACAATGAGCAGTTCTTC

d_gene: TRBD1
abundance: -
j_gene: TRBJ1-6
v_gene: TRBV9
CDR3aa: CASSVVGTGDGSPLHF
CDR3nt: TGTGCCAGCAGCGTAGTGGGGACAGGGGACGGTTCACCCCTCCACTTT

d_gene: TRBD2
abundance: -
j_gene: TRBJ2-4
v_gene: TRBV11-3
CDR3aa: CASSSGGLAGVSIQYF
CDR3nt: TGTGCCAGCAGCTCGGGGGGACTAGCGGGAGTCAGCATTCAGTACTTC

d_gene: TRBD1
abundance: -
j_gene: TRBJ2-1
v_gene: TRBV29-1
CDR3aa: CSVDRGPNNEQFF
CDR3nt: TGCAGCGTTGACAGGGGGCCAAACAATGAGCAGTTCTTC

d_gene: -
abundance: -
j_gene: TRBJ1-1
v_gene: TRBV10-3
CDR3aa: CAISGTDEAFF
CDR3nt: TGTGCCATCAGTGGGACTGATGAAGCTTTCTTT

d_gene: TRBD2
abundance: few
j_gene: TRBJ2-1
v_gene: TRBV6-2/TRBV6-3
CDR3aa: CASSKGTSGRGNNEQFF
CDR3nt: TGTGCCAGCAGTAAAGGGACTAGCGGGAGGGGCAACAATGAGCAGTTCTTC

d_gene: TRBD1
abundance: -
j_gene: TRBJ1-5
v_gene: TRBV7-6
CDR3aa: CASSFGQGRNQPQHF
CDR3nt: TGTGCCAGCAGCTTCGGACAGGGGCGCAACCAGCCCCAGCATTTT

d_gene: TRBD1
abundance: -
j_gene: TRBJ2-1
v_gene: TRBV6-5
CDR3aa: CASSTDRVSYNEQFF
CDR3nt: TGTGCCAGCAGTACGGACAGGGTTAGCTACAATGAGCAGTTCTTC

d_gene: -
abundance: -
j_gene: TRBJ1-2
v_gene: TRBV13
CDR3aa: CASSLQSKGYTF
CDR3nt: TGTGCCAGCAGCTTACAGTCGAAGGGCTACACCTTC

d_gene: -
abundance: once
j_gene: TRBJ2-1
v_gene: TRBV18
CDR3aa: CASSPSNEQFF
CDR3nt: TGTGCCAGCTCACCTAGCAATGAGCAGTTCTTC

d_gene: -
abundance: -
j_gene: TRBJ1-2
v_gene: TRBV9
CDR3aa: CASSVGQGTYGYTF
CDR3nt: TGTGCCAGCAGCGTAGGCCAGGGGACCTATGGCTACACCTTC

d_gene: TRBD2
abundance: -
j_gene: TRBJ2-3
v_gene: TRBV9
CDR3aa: CASSVGLAVSADTQYF
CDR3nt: TGTGCCAGCAGCGTAGGACTAGCGGTTAGCGCAGATACGCAGTATTTT

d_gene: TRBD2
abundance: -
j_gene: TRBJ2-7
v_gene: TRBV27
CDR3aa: CASSLSGTSAYEQYF
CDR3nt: TGTGCCAGCAGTTTATCAGGGACTAGCGCCTACGAGCAGTACTTC

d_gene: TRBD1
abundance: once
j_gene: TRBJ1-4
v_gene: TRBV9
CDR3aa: CASSPTGINEKLFF
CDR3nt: TGTGCCAGCAGCCCGACAGGGATTAATGAAAAACTGTTTTTT

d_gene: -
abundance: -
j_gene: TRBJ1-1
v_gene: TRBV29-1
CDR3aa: CSVAGRGGNTEAFF
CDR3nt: TGCAGCGTTGCTGGTCGAGGGGGGAACACTGAAGCTTTCTTT

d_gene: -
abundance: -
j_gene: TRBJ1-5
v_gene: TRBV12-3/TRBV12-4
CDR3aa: CASSPRESGPQHF
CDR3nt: TGTGCCAGCAGTCCCCGGGAAAGTGGGCCCCAGCATTTT

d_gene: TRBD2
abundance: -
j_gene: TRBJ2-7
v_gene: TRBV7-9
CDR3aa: CASSLHPTSGITYEQYF
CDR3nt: TGTGCCAGCAGCTTACACCCGACTAGCGGGATTACCTACGAGCAGTACTTC

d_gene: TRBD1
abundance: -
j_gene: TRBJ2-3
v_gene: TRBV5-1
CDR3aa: CASSSRTGGATTDTQYF
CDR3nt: TGCGCCAGCAGCTCCCGGACAGGGGGCGCGACAACAGATACGCAGTATTTT

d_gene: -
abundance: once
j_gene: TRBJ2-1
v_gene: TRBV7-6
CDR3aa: CASSLNPGNYNEQFF
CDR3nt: TGTGCCAGCAGCTTAAATCCGGGAAATTACAATGAGCAGTTCTTC

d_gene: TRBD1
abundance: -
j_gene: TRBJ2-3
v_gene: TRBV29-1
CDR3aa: CSVRFPGQGRDTQYF
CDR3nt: TGCAGCGTTCGCTTCCCGGGACAGGGAAGGGATACGCAGTATTTT

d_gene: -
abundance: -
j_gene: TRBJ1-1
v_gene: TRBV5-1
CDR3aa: CASSILGAVNTEAFF
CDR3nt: TGCGCCAGCAGCATCCTTGGGGCTGTGAACACTGAAGCTTTCTTT

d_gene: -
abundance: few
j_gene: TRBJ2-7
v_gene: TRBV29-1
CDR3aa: CSVKRRGSYEQYF
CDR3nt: TGCAGCGTTAAGAGGAGAGGGTCCTACGAGCAGTACTTC

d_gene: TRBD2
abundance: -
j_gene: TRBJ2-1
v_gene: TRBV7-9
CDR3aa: CASTPYRFRGDSYNEQFF
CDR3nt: TGTGCCAGCACCCCTTATAGGTTCCGGGGGGACTCCTACAATGAGCAGTTCTTC

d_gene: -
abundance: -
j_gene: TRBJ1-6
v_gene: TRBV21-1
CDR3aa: CASSNSTGRSPLHF
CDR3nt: TGTGCCAGCAGCAACTCTACGGGAAGATCACCCCTCCACTTT

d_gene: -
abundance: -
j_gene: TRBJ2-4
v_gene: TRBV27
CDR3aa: CASSYTNIQYF
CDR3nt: TGTGCCAGCAGTTACACAAACATTCAGTACTTC

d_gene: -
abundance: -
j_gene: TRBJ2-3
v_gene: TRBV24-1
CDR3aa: CATGSGTSTDTQYF
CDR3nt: TGTGCCACAGGATCCGGGACTAGCACAGATACGCAGTATTTT

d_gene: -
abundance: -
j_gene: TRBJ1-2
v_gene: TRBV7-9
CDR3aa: CASSLATDYGYTF
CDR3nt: TGTGCCAGCAGCTTAGCGACAGACTATGGCTACACCTTC

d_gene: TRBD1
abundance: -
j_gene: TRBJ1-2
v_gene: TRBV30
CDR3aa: CAWSRQGSYGYTF
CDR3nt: TGTGCCTGGAGTAGACAGGGCAGCTATGGCTACACCTTC

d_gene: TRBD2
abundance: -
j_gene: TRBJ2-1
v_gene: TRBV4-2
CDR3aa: CASSQVVVTSGRNEQFF
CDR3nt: TGTGCCAGCAGCCAAGTAGTGGTAACTAGCGGGAGGAATGAGCAGTTCTTC

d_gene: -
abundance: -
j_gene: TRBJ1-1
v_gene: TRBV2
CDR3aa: CASRREGGNTEAFF
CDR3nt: TGTGCCAGCAGGAGGGAAGGCGGCAACACTGAAGCTTTCTTT